The TCR beta chain under discussion was sequenced for a study of blood T cell repertoires in COVID-19. Study-wide context: Sites in the United States, Italy and Spain provided acute and convalescent COVID-19 samples.

V gave up 0 bases and J gave up 7 bases, with 12 bases separating them. CDR3 size: 14 residues. Germline loops: CDR1 LGHNA, CDR2 YSLEER. The authors' processing: Reference gene primers were amplified, and this amplification served to estimate nucleated cell counts. Sequencing was performed with immunoSEQ multiplex PCR; in TCRdb, only in-frame clones are kept and a portion is missing. Clone size and the V and J calls come from that table; the DNA yielded D and trimming. The data show around 99,000 clones, with approximately 88% seen just once and approximately 6.2% held by the top ten. This TCR came from a man between 50 and 59 years old with active or convalescent COVID-19. The sequencing input was peripheral blood. The V call is TRBV4-3, the J call TRBJ1-2, with D perhaps TRBD1 (6 bases). The CDR3: CASSQEGARVGYTF. CDR3 nucleotide sequence: TGCGCCAGCAGCCAAGAGGGGGCCAGAGTTGGCTACACCTTC.